This passage covers 21 T cell receptor beta chains from one sample sequenced in a study of T cell responses to AZD1222 COVID-19 vaccine. The method was immunoSEQ multiplex PCR; TCRdb's version includes in-frame clones alone and lacks a portion of them. The sample has 98,000 or so clones, roughly nine tenths seen once. The source was peripheral blood, collected on day 0 of MenACWY control vaccination. The receptors stem from an adult in good health.

The chain recombines TRBV19 with TRBJ2-2; 8 bases match TRBD2. The CDR3 spans 13 residues. V was clipped by 6 bases and J by 6 bases; unmatched bases: 3. The V gene's germline CDR1 is LNHDA and CDR2 SQIVND (reference sequence). CDR3 amino acids: CASSGGASGELFF. As DNA, the CDR3 is TGTGCCAGTAGCGGGGGGGCTTCCGGGGAGCTGTTTTTT.

This clone was counted many times. The chain couples TRBV6-2 or TRBV6-3 to TRBJ2-3; 8 positions match TRBD2. In germline, CDR1 is MNHEY, CDR2 SVGEGT. V lost 0 bases and J lost 2; bases outside the gene matches: 1. This CDR3 contains 15 residues. As DNA, the CDR3 is TGTGCCAGCAGTTACTCCGGGGGGGCCACAGATACGCAGTATTTT. It encodes CASSYSGGATDTQYF.

The chain joins TRBV2 to TRBJ1-1; 7 bases are shared with TRBD1. Germline V lookup: CDR1 SNHLY, CDR2 FYNNEI. The V segment lost 9 bases and the J segment 4 bases; nucleotides outside the gene matches: 8. The length of the CDR3 is 13 residues. Here the CDR3 reads CARTGTDFTEAFF. The CDR3 coding sequence is TGTGCCAGAACAGGGACAGACTTCACTGAAGCTTTCTTT.

This clone appeared once. The J gene is TRBJ1-1, the V gene TRBV7-3; D call uncertain. Trimming cost V 1 base and J 0 bases, with 9 bases left between them. CDR1 SGHTA and CDR2 FQGTGA come from the germline V gene. The CDR3 runs to 15 residues. The CDR3 loop reads CASSLSAGVNTEAFF. In nucleotides, the CDR3 is TGTGCCAGCAGCTTAAGTGCTGGAGTGAACACTGAAGCTTTCTTT.

This rearrangement joins TRBV6-5 to TRBJ1-3; D may be TRBD1 (6 bases). The CDR3 runs to 15 residues. CDR1 is MNHEY, CDR2 SVGAGI, per germline. V lost 6 bases and J lost 0, with 12 bases in between. This chain's CDR3 is CASRQGPHSGNTIYF. CDR3 in DNA: TGTGCCAGCAGACAGGGCCCCCACTCTGGAAACACCATATATTTT.

V gene TRBV3-1 (or the pseudogene TRBV3-2) combines with J gene TRBJ1-2; the match to TRBD1 covers 8 bases. CDR1 and CDR2 from the germline V gene are LGHDT and YNNKEL (reference sequence). The V and J ends lost 1 base and 8 bases, in that order; junction bases with no gene match: 6. The CDR3 sequence is 14 residues long. The chain's CDR3 is CASSQAGQGVGYTF. The CDR3, as DNA: TGTGCCAGCAGCCAAGCCGGACAGGGCGTCGGCTACACCTTC.

This clone appeared a single time. The chain couples TRBV11-2 to TRBJ1-2; D call uncertain. This CDR3 has 14 residues. The V end lost 0 bases, the J end lost 4 bases, and 9 bases lay between the germline ends. Looked up from germline, CDR1 is SGHAT and CDR2 is FQNNGV. The CDR3 loop is CASSLDLSSYGYTF. In DNA form, the CDR3 reads TGTGCCAGCAGCTTAGATCTTAGCAGCTATGGCTACACCTTC.

The chain has TRBV4-1 and TRBJ1-5; 7 bases are a match to TRBD1. Trimming cost V 4 bases and J 5 bases; bases outside gene matches: 5. Germline-derived CDR1 and CDR2 are MGHRA and YSYEKL. This CDR3 has 14 residues. CDR3 amino acids: CASSPRQGYQPQHF. In DNA, the CDR3 is TGCGCCAGCAGCCCAAGACAGGGCTATCAGCCCCAGCATTTT.

The chain joins TRBV3-1 (or the pseudogene TRBV3-2) to TRBJ1-1, with 7 bases aligning to TRBD1. The CDR3 has 14 residues. Unmatched junction bases numbered 3, after V lost 1 base and J lost 4 bases. Germline CDR1 LGHDT, CDR2 YNNKEL (reference sequence). CDR3 loop: CASSQGQGGTEAFF. The CDR3 DNA follows: TGTGCCAGCAGCCAAGGACAGGGCGGCACTGAAGCTTTCTTT.

This sequence joins TRBV29-1 and TRBJ2-7; 11 bases agree with TRBD1. Trimming removed 6 bases from V and 0 bases from J; junction bases left unmatched: 4. Germline CDR1 is SQVTM and CDR2 is ANQGSEA. The CDR3 has 14 residues. The chain's CDR3 is CSVWDRGSSYEQYF. CDR3 nucleotide sequence: TGCAGCGTCTGGGACAGGGGGAGCTCCTACGAGCAGTACTTC.

Notes on this clone: Other DNA sequences from this sample encode an identical CDR3 as well. The chain joins TRBV7-2 to TRBJ2-2, with D hard to call. This CDR3 region has 13 residues. The germline CDR1 and CDR2 sequences are SGHTA and FQGNSA. Trimming cost V 5 bases and J 2 bases, with 6 bases left between them. The CDR3 DNA follows: TGTGCCAGCAGCCTTTTAAACACCGGGGAGCTGTTTTTT. This encodes CASSLLNTGELFF.

The rearrangement joins TRBV27 to TRBJ2-1; TRBD1 aligns across 8 bases. The trim removed 2 bases at V and 7 bases at J, leaving 1 base unmatched. Germline CDR1 MNHEY, CDR2 SMNVEV (reference sequence). The CDR3 has 13 residues. This CDR3 reads CASSLGQGNEQFF. The CDR3 nucleotides read TGTGCCAGCAGTTTAGGACAGGGAAATGAGCAGTTCTTC.

The V gene is TRBV9, the J gene TRBJ2-1, with D perhaps given as TRBD1 or TRBD2 (6 bases each). Trimming left V 4 bases short and J 1 base short, with 21 bases between. CDR1 is SGDLS and CDR2 is YYNGEE in the germline V gene. This CDR3 contains 18 residues. The CDR3 nucleotides are TGTGCCAGCAGCACCCCCCCGGACGGGGGCGCTTCCTACAATGAGCAGTTCTTC. Amino acid sequence: CASSTPPDGGASYNEQFF.

This sequence joins TRBV9 and TRBJ1-1, with 8 bases fitting TRBD1. V dropped 4 bases and J dropped 4; count of bases not matched to a gene: 12. This CDR3 is 16 amino acids long. The germline V gene encodes CDR1 SGDLS and CDR2 YYNGEE. The CDR3 nucleotides are TGTGCCAGCAGCTCCCGACCCGACAGGGGAGGCACTGAAGCTTTCTTT. It is translated as CASSSRPDRGGTEAFF.

This clone was observed a handful of times. The V gene is TRBV2, the J gene TRBJ1-1; TRBD1 is a possible D gene (5 bases). The CDR3 has 15 amino acids. Germline CDR1 is SNHLY and CDR2 is FYNNEI. Trimming removed 6 bases from V and 8 bases from J, with 22 bases in between. The CDR3 spells CASRDPAGSPYEAFF. The CDR3, as DNA: TGTGCCAGCAGAGATCCCGCAGGGTCCCCGTACGAAGCTTTCTTT.

The chain recombines TRBV6-5 with TRBJ1-5, with 11 nucleotides matching TRBD1. The CDR3 loop spans 15 amino acids. V was pared by 5 bases and J by 2 bases, with 2 bases of the junction left unmatched. Germline assignment: CDR1 MNHEY and CDR2 SVGAGI. This CDR3 reads CASSRTGGRNQPQHF. The CDR3 DNA follows: TGTGCCAGCAGTAGGACAGGGGGCCGCAATCAGCCCCAGCATTTT.

In DNA form, the CDR3 reads TGTGCCAGCAGTTACGGCGGTTTTAACACTGAAGCTTTCTTT. Its protein is CASSYGGFNTEAFF. The V gene is TRBV6-6, the J gene TRBJ1-1, with no clear D. Germline V lookup: CDR1 MNHNY, CDR2 SVGAGI (reference sequence). V dropped 2 bases and J dropped 2 bases, with 9 bases sitting between them. The CDR3 runs to 14 residues.

The chain couples TRBV7-9 to TRBJ2-7, with D possibly TRBD1 on 6 matching bases. The V gene's germline CDR1 is SEHNR and CDR2 FQNEAQ (reference sequence). This CDR3 contains 15 residues. V was cut by 7 bases and J by 3 bases, with 19 bases left in between. For the CDR3, the DNA is TGTGCCAGCATCCCCAGGACACAGGGTATCTACGAGCAGTACTTC. It encodes CASIPRTQGIYEQYF. Looking up the rest from reference TRBV7-9 and TRBJ2-7 gives the full variable domain: DTGVSQNPRHKITKRGQNVTFRCDPISEHNRLYWYRQTLGQGPEFLTYFQNEAQLEKSRLLSDRFSAERPKGSFSTLEIQRTEQGDSAMYLCASIPRTQGIYEQYFGPGTRLTVT.

V is TRBV2 and J is TRBJ1-6; 7 nucleotides line up with TRBD1. This CDR3 comprises 19 residues. Germline values: CDR1 SNHLY, CDR2 FYNNEI. Germline trimming cut 4 bases from V and 0 bases from J; bases unmatched to any gene: 12. CDR3 nucleotides: TGTGCCAGCAGTGCATCCGGGACAGCGTCAAGCTCCTATAATTCACCCCTCCACTTT. It yields the protein CASSASGTASSSYNSPLHF. Filled out from reference TRBV2 and TRBJ1-6, the complete variable domain reads EPEVTQTPSHQVTQMGQEVILRCVPISNHLYFYWYRQILGQKVEFLVSFYNNEISEKSEIFDDQFSVERPDGSNFTLKIRSTKLEDSAMYFCASSASGTASSSYNSPLHFGNGTRLTVT.

The chain joins TRBV9 to TRBJ2-2; 12 nucleotides align to TRBD2. V was clipped by 3 bases and J by 1 base; unmatched bases: 1. The CDR3 spans 16 residues. In germline, CDR1 is SGDLS, CDR2 YYNGEE. The CDR3: CASSGLAGENTGELFF. The CDR3 bases are TGTGCCAGCAGCGGACTAGCGGGGGAGAACACCGGGGAGCTGTTTTTT. The entire variable domain, with the rest obtained from reference TRBV9 and TRBJ2-2, is as follows: DSGVTQTPKHLITATGQRVTLRCSPRSGDLSVYWYQQSLDQGLQFLIQYYNGEERAKGNILERFSAQQFPDLHSELNLSSLELGDSALYFCASSGLAGENTGELFFGEGSRLTVL.

This sequence joins TRBV29-1 and TRBJ2-7; tentative D call: TRBD1 (5 bases). CDR1 is SQVTM and CDR2 is ANQGSEA in the germline V gene. CDR3 length: 16 residues. Trimming shortened V by 5 bases and J by 0 bases, and 20 bases separated the two germline ends. The CDR3 protein is CSVLDNSAASSYEQYF. For the CDR3, the DNA is TGCAGCGTTTTGGACAACTCCGCGGCTAGCTCCTACGAGCAGTACTTC.